This is a list of T cell receptor beta chains from one sample in a study of blood T cell repertoires in COVID-19. Generated by immunoSEQ multiplex PCR, the TCRdb table keeps only in-frame clones and is missing some. The table has 65,000 to 100,000 clones, roughly nine tenths seen once. The sequenced sample consisted of peripheral blood. These receptors came from a man in his fifties or sixties with acute or convalescent COVID-19. CDR3s include the opening cysteine and the closing phenylalanine or tryptophan. The D gene is left open where the match is weak. Clone size is stated in some rows and not others, as once, few, many or a class when expanded.

d_call: TRBD1
j_call: TRBJ1-3
clone_size: .
v_call: TRBV3-1/TRBV3-2
cdr3_nt: TGTGCCAGCAGCCCCCGGGACAGGAGAAACACCATATATTTT
cdr3_aa: CASSPRDRRNTIYF

d_call: .
j_call: TRBJ1-5
clone_size: .
v_call: TRBV28
cdr3_nt: TGTGCCAGCAGTTCCACCCGGGCCGGGGTAGGTCGCAATCAGCCCCAGCATTTT
cdr3_aa: CASSSTRAGVGRNQPQHF

d_call: .
j_call: TRBJ2-3
clone_size: .
v_call: TRBV12-3/TRBV12-4
cdr3_nt: TGTGCCAGCAGTTTGGGTTTAGCTACGCAGTATTTT
cdr3_aa: CASSLGLATQYF

d_call: .
j_call: TRBJ2-7
clone_size: .
v_call: TRBV11-2
cdr3_nt: TGTGCCAGCAGCTTGTCCCAGCTAGCTCCCTACGAGCAGTACTTC
cdr3_aa: CASSLSQLAPYEQYF

d_call: TRBD1
j_call: TRBJ1-3
clone_size: once
v_call: TRBV7-6
cdr3_nt: TGTGCCAGCAGCTTAGGGACAGGGGGCTCTGGAAACACCATATATTTT
cdr3_aa: CASSLGTGGSGNTIYF

d_call: .
j_call: TRBJ2-1
clone_size: .
v_call: TRBV7-8
cdr3_nt: TGTGCCAGCAGCTTAGCGGGAGGTACCTACAATGAGCAGTTCTTC
cdr3_aa: CASSLAGGTYNEQFF

d_call: TRBD1
j_call: TRBJ1-6
clone_size: .
v_call: TRBV27
cdr3_nt: TGTGCCAGCAGTTATACGACAGGGGGCGGTAATTCACCCCTCCACTTT
cdr3_aa: CASSYTTGGGNSPLHF

d_call: TRBD1
j_call: TRBJ1-3
clone_size: .
v_call: TRBV3-1/TRBV3-2
cdr3_nt: TGTGCCAGCAGCCAAGGACCGGGACAGGGCTCTGGAAACACCATATATTTT
cdr3_aa: CASSQGPGQGSGNTIYF

d_call: TRBD1
j_call: TRBJ2-1
clone_size: .
v_call: TRBV9
cdr3_nt: TGTGCCAGCAGCGAATCAACAGGGGGGTCCTACAATGAGCAGTTCTTC
cdr3_aa: CASSESTGGSYNEQFF

d_call: TRBD1
j_call: TRBJ1-2
clone_size: .
v_call: TRBV6-5
cdr3_nt: TGTGCCAGCAGAACCGGGACAGGGGGCAACTATGGCTACACCTTC
cdr3_aa: CASRTGTGGNYGYTF

d_call: TRBD1
j_call: TRBJ1-1
clone_size: .
v_call: TRBV19
cdr3_nt: TGTGCCAGTAGTAAGACAGGGGGGCGTAACACTGAAGCTTTCTTT
cdr3_aa: CASSKTGGRNTEAFF

d_call: TRBD1
j_call: TRBJ1-2
clone_size: .
v_call: TRBV6-1
cdr3_nt: TGTGCCAGCAGTGAAGCACAGGGGGCGGCCTATGGCTACACCTTC
cdr3_aa: CASSEAQGAAYGYTF

d_call: TRBD1
j_call: TRBJ2-7
clone_size: .
v_call: TRBV6-1
cdr3_nt: TGTGCCAGCAGTGATGGGACAGAATACGAGCAGTACTTC
cdr3_aa: CASSDGTEYEQYF

d_call: .
j_call: TRBJ1-2
clone_size: .
v_call: TRBV5-1
cdr3_nt: TGCGCCAGCAGCTTGGACTTTACGGGCTACACCTTC
cdr3_aa: CASSLDFTGYTF

d_call: .
j_call: TRBJ1-2
clone_size: .
v_call: TRBV28
cdr3_nt: TGTGCCATTGTTGGCACCGCGGCCCCTTATGGCTACACCTTC
cdr3_aa: CAIVGTAAPYGYTF

d_call: TRBD1
j_call: TRBJ1-2
clone_size: .
v_call: TRBV5-4
cdr3_nt: TGTGCCAGCAGCTTGGGGGGGACAGGGCAAGACTGGGGCTACACCTTC
cdr3_aa: CASSLGGTGQDWGYTF

d_call: .
j_call: TRBJ2-3
clone_size: .
v_call: TRBV30
cdr3_nt: TGTGCCTGGAGCGAGGGTAGGGATACGCAGTATTTT
cdr3_aa: CAWSEGRDTQYF

d_call: TRBD1
j_call: TRBJ1-2
clone_size: .
v_call: TRBV19
cdr3_nt: TGTGCCAGTAGTCCAGGGACAGGGGGCTATGGCTACACCTTC
cdr3_aa: CASSPGTGGYGYTF

d_call: TRBD1
j_call: TRBJ1-5
clone_size: .
v_call: TRBV7-3
cdr3_nt: TGTGCCAGCAGCTCCCTGGACAGGGAAGGCAATCAGCCCCAGCATTTT
cdr3_aa: CASSSLDREGNQPQHF

d_call: .
j_call: TRBJ1-2
clone_size: .
v_call: TRBV19
cdr3_nt: TGTGCCAGTAGCGAGGCTGGCGACAGAGGACGGGGCTACACCTTC
cdr3_aa: CASSEAGDRGRGYTF

d_call: .
j_call: TRBJ1-2
clone_size: .
v_call: TRBV19
cdr3_nt: TGTGCCAGTAGTATTGCCAGGTCGAACTATGGCTACACCTTC
cdr3_aa: CASSIARSNYGYTF

d_call: .
j_call: TRBJ1-3
clone_size: .
v_call: TRBV4-1
cdr3_nt: TGCGCCAGCAGCCAAAGCCCCATAGGGGAAACTGGAAACACCATATATTTT
cdr3_aa: CASSQSPIGETGNTIYF

d_call: TRBD1
j_call: TRBJ1-1
clone_size: .
v_call: TRBV28
cdr3_nt: TGTGCCAGCAAGTACAGGGGATGGGTTAGGAACACTGAAGCTTTCTTT
cdr3_aa: CASKYRGWVRNTEAFF

d_call: TRBD1
j_call: TRBJ2-5
clone_size: .
v_call: TRBV9
cdr3_nt: TGTGCCAGCGGGACAGGTCAAGAGACCCAGTACTTC
cdr3_aa: CASGTGQETQYF

d_call: TRBD1
j_call: TRBJ1-4
clone_size: .
v_call: TRBV5-1
cdr3_nt: TGCGCCAGCAGCTTGGCAGGGGGCTCGACTAATGAAAAACTGTTTTTT
cdr3_aa: CASSLAGGSTNEKLFF

d_call: .
j_call: TRBJ1-5
clone_size: .
v_call: TRBV7-2
cdr3_nt: TGTGCCAGCAGCTCTCAGCGGAATCAGCCCCAGCATTTT
cdr3_aa: CASSSQRNQPQHF

d_call: TRBD1
j_call: TRBJ2-6
clone_size: .
v_call: TRBV6-5
cdr3_nt: TGTGCCAGCAGTTCGGACAGGGCTGGGGCCAACGTCCTGACTTTC
cdr3_aa: CASSSDRAGANVLTF

d_call: TRBD1
j_call: TRBJ1-1
clone_size: .
v_call: TRBV6-1
cdr3_nt: TGTGCCAGCAGTCAAGGACAGGGGGCTTCTGGCACTGAAGCTTTCTTT
cdr3_aa: CASSQGQGASGTEAFF

d_call: TRBD1
j_call: TRBJ1-3
clone_size: .
v_call: TRBV12-5
cdr3_nt: TGTGCTAGTGGTTTGGACACAGGGGTCGGAAACACCATATATTTT
cdr3_aa: CASGLDTGVGNTIYF

d_call: TRBD1
j_call: TRBJ2-5
clone_size: .
v_call: TRBV11-1
cdr3_nt: TGTGCCAGCAGCCCAAGGGACAGGAGGCGCCAAGAGACCCAGTACTTC
cdr3_aa: CASSPRDRRRQETQYF

d_call: .
j_call: TRBJ1-6
clone_size: .
v_call: TRBV14
cdr3_nt: TGTGCCAGCAGCCAAGACAACGTGCAGCCCCTCCACTTT
cdr3_aa: CASSQDNVQPLHF

d_call: .
j_call: TRBJ1-3
clone_size: .
v_call: TRBV7-5
cdr3_nt: TGTGTCAGAAGCTTAGCCTTTAAACAGGGGATTGCTGGAAACACCATATATTTT
cdr3_aa: CVRSLAFKQGIAGNTIYF

d_call: TRBD1
j_call: TRBJ1-2
clone_size: .
v_call: TRBV2
cdr3_nt: TGTGCCAGCACAATGGGACAGGGTAACTATGGCTACACCTTC
cdr3_aa: CASTMGQGNYGYTF

d_call: .
j_call: TRBJ2-5
clone_size: .
v_call: TRBV6-5
cdr3_nt: TGTGCCAGCAGGGCTTTAAACGGACTTCAAGAGACCCAGTACTTC
cdr3_aa: CASRALNGLQETQYF

d_call: TRBD1
j_call: TRBJ1-4
clone_size: .
v_call: TRBV11-2
cdr3_nt: TGTGCCAGCAGCCAAACAGGGGGCAGGGAAAAACTGTTTTTT
cdr3_aa: CASSQTGGREKLFF

d_call: .
j_call: TRBJ1-2
clone_size: once
v_call: TRBV7-2
cdr3_nt: TGTGCCAGCAGCCGGGGATATGGCTACACCTTC
cdr3_aa: CASSRGYGYTF

d_call: TRBD1
j_call: TRBJ1-4
clone_size: .
v_call: TRBV7-9
cdr3_nt: TGTGCCAGCGCCCCAGGGGGTGAAAAACTGTTTTTT
cdr3_aa: CASAPGGEKLFF

d_call: .
j_call: TRBJ1-4
clone_size: .
v_call: TRBV7-3
cdr3_nt: TGTGCCAGCCGACCCCCGACTATGAAAAAACTGTTTTTT
cdr3_aa: CASRPPTMKKLFF

d_call: TRBD2
j_call: TRBJ2-1
clone_size: .
v_call: TRBV28
cdr3_nt: TGTGCCAGCAGTCCCGCTAGCGGGGGGGCGAATGAGCAGTTCTTC
cdr3_aa: CASSPASGGANEQFF

d_call: .
j_call: TRBJ2-5
clone_size: .
v_call: TRBV7-9
cdr3_nt: TGTGCCAGCAGCTGGTTTACAGGGTCTGAGGAGACCCAGTACTTC
cdr3_aa: CASSWFTGSEETQYF

d_call: .
j_call: TRBJ2-7
clone_size: .
v_call: TRBV14
cdr3_nt: TGTGCCAGCAGCCAAGTGGACAATCTTATCTACGAGCAGTACTTC
cdr3_aa: CASSQVDNLIYEQYF